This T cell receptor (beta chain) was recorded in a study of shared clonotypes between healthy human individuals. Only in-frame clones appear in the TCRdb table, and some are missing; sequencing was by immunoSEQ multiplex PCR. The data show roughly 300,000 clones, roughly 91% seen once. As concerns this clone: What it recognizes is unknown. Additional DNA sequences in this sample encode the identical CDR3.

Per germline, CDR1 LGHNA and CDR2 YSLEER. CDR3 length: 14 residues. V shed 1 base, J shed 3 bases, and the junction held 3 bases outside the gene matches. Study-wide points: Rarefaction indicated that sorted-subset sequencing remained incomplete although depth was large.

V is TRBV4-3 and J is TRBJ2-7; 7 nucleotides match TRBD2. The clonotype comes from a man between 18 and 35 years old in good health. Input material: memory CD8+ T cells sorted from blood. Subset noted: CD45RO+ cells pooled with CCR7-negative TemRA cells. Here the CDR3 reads CASSQGLAVYEQYF. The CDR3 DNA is TGCGCCAGCAGCCAAGGGCTAGCGGTCTACGAGCAGTACTTC.